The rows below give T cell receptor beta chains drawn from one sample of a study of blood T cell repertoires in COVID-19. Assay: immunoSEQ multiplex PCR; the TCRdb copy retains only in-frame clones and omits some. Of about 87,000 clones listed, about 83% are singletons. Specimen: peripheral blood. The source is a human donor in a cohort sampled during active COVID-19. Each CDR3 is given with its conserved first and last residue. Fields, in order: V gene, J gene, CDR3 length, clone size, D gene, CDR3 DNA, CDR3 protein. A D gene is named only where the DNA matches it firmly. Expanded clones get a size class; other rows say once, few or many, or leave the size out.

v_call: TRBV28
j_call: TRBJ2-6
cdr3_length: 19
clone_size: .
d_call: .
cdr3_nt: TGTGCCAGCAGTTCCAAGTGGGCGCGTAGCGGCTCTGGGGCCAACGTCCTGACTTTC
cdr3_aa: CASSSKWARSGSGANVLTF

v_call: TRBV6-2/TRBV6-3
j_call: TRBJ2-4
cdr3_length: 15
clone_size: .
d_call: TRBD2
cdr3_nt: TGTGCCAGCAGTTACGGGAGGGACGCCAAAAACATTCAGTACTTC
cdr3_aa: CASSYGRDAKNIQYF

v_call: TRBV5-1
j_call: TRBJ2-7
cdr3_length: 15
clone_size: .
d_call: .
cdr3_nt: TGCGCCAGCAGCTCTGAAACAACAGGTCGAGGCGAGCAGTACTTC
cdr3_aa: CASSSETTGRGEQYF

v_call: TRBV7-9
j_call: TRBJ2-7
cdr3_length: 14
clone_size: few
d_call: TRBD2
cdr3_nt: TGTGCCAGCAGCCCGAGCGGGACTGGTACGGAGCAGTACTTC
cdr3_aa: CASSPSGTGTEQYF

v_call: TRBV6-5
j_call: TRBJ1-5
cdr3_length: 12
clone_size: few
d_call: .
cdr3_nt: TGTGCCAGCAGTTTGCGAGGCGAGCCCCAGCATTTT
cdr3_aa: CASSLRGEPQHF

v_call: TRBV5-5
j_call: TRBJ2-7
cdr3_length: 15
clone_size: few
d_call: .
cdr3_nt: TGTGCCAGCAGCTTGGACTGGACACTTACCTACGAGCAGTACTTC
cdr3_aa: CASSLDWTLTYEQYF

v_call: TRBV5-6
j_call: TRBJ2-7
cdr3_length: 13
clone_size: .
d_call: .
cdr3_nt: TGTGCCAGCAGCTCAGGGGCGTCCGGCGAGCAGTACTTC
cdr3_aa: CASSSGASGEQYF

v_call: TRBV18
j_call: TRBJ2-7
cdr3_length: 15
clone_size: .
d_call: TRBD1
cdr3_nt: TGTGCCAGCTCACTAACCGGGACAGGACCCTACGAGCAGTACTTC
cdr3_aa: CASSLTGTGPYEQYF

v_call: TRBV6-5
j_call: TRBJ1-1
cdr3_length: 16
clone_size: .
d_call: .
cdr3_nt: TGTGCCAGCAGTTACTTTCGTCCCGAGGAGAACACTGAAGCTTTCTTT
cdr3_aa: CASSYFRPEENTEAFF

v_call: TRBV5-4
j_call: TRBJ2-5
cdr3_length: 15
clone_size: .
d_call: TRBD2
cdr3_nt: TGTGCCAGCAGCTCAGTCACCTCCGGGGGGGAGACCCAGTACTTC
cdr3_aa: CASSSVTSGGETQYF

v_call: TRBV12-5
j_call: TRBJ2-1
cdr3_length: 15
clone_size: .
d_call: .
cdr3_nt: TGTGCTAGTTCACCTAGCGTTAGCTCCTACAATGAGCAGTTCTTC
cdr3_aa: CASSPSVSSYNEQFF

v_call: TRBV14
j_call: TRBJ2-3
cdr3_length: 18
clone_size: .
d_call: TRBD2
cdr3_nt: TGTGCCAGCAGCCTAGCTAGCGGGGGGGCCCTCTGCACAGATACGCAGTATTTT
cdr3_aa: CASSLASGGALCTDTQYF

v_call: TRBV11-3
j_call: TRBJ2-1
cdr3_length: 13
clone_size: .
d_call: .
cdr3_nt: TGTGCCAGCAGCTTAGATCGGGGAGATGAGCAGTTCTTC
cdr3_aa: CASSLDRGDEQFF

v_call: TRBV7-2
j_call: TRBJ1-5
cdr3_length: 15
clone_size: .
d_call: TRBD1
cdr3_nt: TGTGCCAGCAGCTTAGGGACAGGGGGCAATCAGCCCCAGCATTTT
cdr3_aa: CASSLGTGGNQPQHF

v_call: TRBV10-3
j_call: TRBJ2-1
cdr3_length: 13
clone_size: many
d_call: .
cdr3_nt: TGTGCCATCAGTAACTCGGACAGCAATGAGCAGTTCTTC
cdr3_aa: CAISNSDSNEQFF

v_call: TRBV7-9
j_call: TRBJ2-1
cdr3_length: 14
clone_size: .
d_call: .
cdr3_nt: TGTGCCAGCAGCTTCCCGGGACACTACAATGAGCAGTTCTTC
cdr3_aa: CASSFPGHYNEQFF